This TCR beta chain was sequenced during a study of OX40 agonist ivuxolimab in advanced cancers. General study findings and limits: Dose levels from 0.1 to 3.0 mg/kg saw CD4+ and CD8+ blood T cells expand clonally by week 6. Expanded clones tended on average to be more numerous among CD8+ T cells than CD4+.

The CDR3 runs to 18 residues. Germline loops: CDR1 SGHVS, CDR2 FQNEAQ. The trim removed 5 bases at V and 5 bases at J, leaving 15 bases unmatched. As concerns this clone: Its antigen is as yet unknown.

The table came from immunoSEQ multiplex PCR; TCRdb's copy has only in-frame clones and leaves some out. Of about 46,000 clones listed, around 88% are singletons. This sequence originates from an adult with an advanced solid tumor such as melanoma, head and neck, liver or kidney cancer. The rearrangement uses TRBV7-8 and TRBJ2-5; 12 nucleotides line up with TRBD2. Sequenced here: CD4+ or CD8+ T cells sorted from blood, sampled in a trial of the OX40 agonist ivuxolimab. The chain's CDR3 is CASSPKLGGLAGGETQYF. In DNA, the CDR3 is TGTGCCAGCAGCCCTAAACTGGGTGGTCTAGCGGGGGGGGAGACCCAGTACTTC.